Listed below are T cell receptor beta chains from one sample, sequenced in a study of blood T cells in healthy people across ages. Each CDR3 protein is one row after TCRdb ran MiXCR on the 5' RACE reads. This table has 380,000 or so distinct CDR3 sequences, 45% to 60% appearing once. Material for sequencing was blood. The receptor set was obtained from a man in his 60s in good health. CDR3s include the opening cysteine and the closing phenylalanine or tryptophan. The D gene is left open where the match is weak. Clone size is shown for a subset of rows, as once, few, many or a class of expanded clone.

cdr3_nt cdr3_aa v_call d_call j_call clone_size
TGTGCCAGCAGCTTAACTAGCAACACAGATACGCAGTATTTT CASSLTSNTDTQYF TRBV7-2 . TRBJ2-3 few
TGCGCCAGCAGCGCAGCGGGGAACTCCTACAATGGGCAGTTCTTC CASSAAGNSYNGQFF TRBV5-1 TRBD2 TRBJ2-1 .
TGCAGTGCTCACCGGGACCACTACGAGCAGTACTTC CSAHRDHYEQYF TRBV20-1 . TRBJ2-7 few
TGTGCCAGCAGCGTAGAGGTCCTAGGTTCTTGGAATGAGCAGTTCTTC CASSVEVLGSWNEQFF TRBV9 . TRBJ2-1 .
TGTGCCAGCAGTATGGACCCCTTTGGTGGCTACACCTTC CASSMDPFGGYTF TRBV27 . TRBJ1-2 few
TGTGCCAGCAGTTACTCGGGGACTAGCGTGGAGACCCAGTACTTC CASSYSGTSVETQYF TRBV6-5 TRBD2 TRBJ2-5 .
TGTGCCAGCAGCTTATCCGGGACTAGCGGGGGAAGGTATTTT CASSLSGTSGGRYF TRBV7-2 TRBD2 TRBJ2-3 .
TGCAGTGCTAGGGGGACAGGTCCCACAGATACGCAGTATTTT CSARGTGPTDTQYF TRBV20-1 TRBD1 TRBJ2-3 few
TGTGCCGGCAGTGAAGAGCAGGGGGATGGCTACACCTTC CAGSEEQGDGYTF TRBV6-1 TRBD1 TRBJ1-2 .
TGTGCCAGCATAAGGGGGTTGTCCGGCTACACCTTC CASIRGLSGYTF TRBV6-1 . TRBJ1-2 .
TGTGCCAGCAGTGAGAGCGGGAGGGCCGAAGGGACCCAGTACTTC CASSESGRAEGTQYF TRBV2 TRBD2 TRBJ2-5 .
TGTGCCAGCAGCTTAGGACGGGGCACCGGGGAGCTGTTTTTT CASSLGRGTGELFF TRBV7-2 . TRBJ2-2 few
TGTGCCAGCAGTGAGCCCCCAGCGAATGGCTACACCTTC CASSEPPANGYTF TRBV6-1 . TRBJ1-2 .
TGCAGTGCCCCGGCAGGGATTATCTATGGCTACACCTTC CSAPAGIIYGYTF TRBV20-1 . TRBJ1-2 many
TGTGCCAGTAGCTGGCGGGGGGGGACAGATACGCAGTATTTT CASSWRGGTDTQYF TRBV28 TRBD2 TRBJ2-3 .
TGTGCCAGCTCACCACCGGGACTAGCGGGAGGAATGGAGACCCAGTACTTC CASSPPGLAGGMETQYF TRBV18 TRBD2 TRBJ2-5 .
TGTGCCAGCAGCTTAGCCGGGCTTTCCTACGAGCAGTACTTC CASSLAGLSYEQYF TRBV13 . TRBJ2-7 .
TGTGCCAGCAGCTGGCGTCAGGGGATCACAGATACGCAGTATTTT CASSWRQGITDTQYF TRBV3-1 . TRBJ2-3 .
TGTGCCAGCAGCAGAAGTACTAGCACAGATACGCAGTATTTT CASSRSTSTDTQYF TRBV3-1 . TRBJ2-3 many
TGTGCCAGCAGCCCAGGGGACTTTCCCTACGAGCAGTACTTC CASSPGDFPYEQYF TRBV7-8 . TRBJ2-7 .
TGTGCCAGCGCGTTCTCTGGGGCCAACGTCCTGACTTTC CASAFSGANVLTF TRBV6-2/TRBV6-3 . TRBJ2-6 .
TGCAGTGCTCGTACTAGCGGGAGATCCGAGCAGTACTTC CSARTSGRSEQYF TRBV20-1 TRBD2 TRBJ2-7 .
TGTGCCAGCAGCCAAGCCCAGGGGGCCTCCTACGAGCAGTACTTC CASSQAQGASYEQYF TRBV3-1 TRBD1 TRBJ2-7 .
TGCGCCAGCAGCCCTTTCGGACAGGGTGGGACTGAAGCTTTCTTT CASSPFGQGGTEAFF TRBV5-1 TRBD1 TRBJ1-1 .
TGTGCCAGCACTAAGGGACAGGGGGCGTTCGATGAGCAGTTCTTC CASTKGQGAFDEQFF TRBV6-6 TRBD1 TRBJ2-1 .
TGCGCCAGCAGCGCACAGGGGGCTGATAATGGCTACACCTTC CASSAQGADNGYTF TRBV5-1 TRBD1 TRBJ1-2 few
TGTGCCAGCAGCCCAAGGGAAGGTTACGCGAACACCGGGGAGCTGTTTTTT CASSPREGYANTGELFF TRBV4-2 . TRBJ2-2 .
TGCAGTGCCAAGGGAGGCGGGGGGGCCCAATGGAATGAGCAGTTCTTC CSAKGGGGAQWNEQFF TRBV20-1 TRBD2 TRBJ2-1 .